The 21 T cell receptor beta chains listed next were all sequenced from one sample in a study of cytomegalovirus exposure and HLA in healthy donors (dated by TCRdb to 2015 to 2018). Receptor amplification or capture employed the immunoSEQ multiplex PCR assay. For the multiplex PCR, a mixture combining 60 forward primers for TCR Vbeta segments and 13 reverse primers for TCR Jbeta segments was used. TCRdb limited this immuneACCESS table to in-frame rearrangements with V and J called. A share of clones is missing; checked studies link under half to unresolved V genes, and the rest is unexplained. The sample records 75,000 to 100,000 clones, 64% of which are singletons. The leading ten clones occupy 3.2% of the sample. The sequenced sample was PBMCs. The receptors shown here come from a man aged 55 to 70 in good health and CMV-seronegative.

CDR3 nucleotide sequence: TGTGCCAGCATCAAAGACAGGGGTGTCAATGAGCAGTTCTTC. This gives the protein CASIKDRGVNEQFF. The chain is built from TRBV5-6 and TRBJ2-1; 8 bases are shared with TRBD1. Germline V CDR1 and CDR2: SGHDT, YYEEEE. The V segment lost 6 bases and the J segment 6 bases; nucleotides outside the gene matches: 8. The CDR3 runs 14 residues.

This clone showed up just a few times. The chain joins TRBV13 to TRBJ2-7; 7 bases agree with TRBD1. The CDR3 sequence is 14 residues long. Looked up from germline, CDR1 is PRHDT and CDR2 is FYEKMQ (reference sequence). The V gene end was trimmed by 5 bases and the J gene end by 3 bases; junction bases not matched to a gene: 7. The DNA of the CDR3 is TGTGCCAGCAGCCCGAGAGGGGGCTTCTACGAGCAGTACTTC. It yields the protein CASSPRGGFYEQYF.

This chain links TRBV5-4 with TRBJ2-2, with D perhaps TRBD1 (5 bases). V gave up 5 bases and J gave up 3 bases, with 8 bases separating them. The germline gives CDR1 SGHNT, CDR2 YYREEE (reference sequence). The CDR3 length is 13 residues. The CDR3 is CASRTQDTGELFF. The CDR3, as DNA: TGTGCCAGCAGAACACAGGACACCGGGGAGCTGTTTTTT.

The chain combines TRBV28 with TRBJ2-7, with D possibly TRBD2 on 6 matching bases. V lost 6 bases, J lost 3 bases, and 12 bases lay in between. In germline, CDR1 is MDHEN, CDR2 SYDVKM. The CDR3 contains 13 residues. The CDR3 loop reads CASRPRGIYEQYF. The DNA of the CDR3 is TGTGCCAGCAGACCCCGGGGGATCTACGAGCAGTACTTC.

The rearrangement uses TRBV5-4 and TRBJ2-3; TRBD2 matches 7 bases. Unmatched junction bases numbered 8, after V lost 10 bases and J lost 0 bases. Germline loops: CDR1 SGHNT, CDR2 YYREEE (reference sequence). This CDR3 comprises 14 residues. The CDR3 nucleotides read TGTGCCGGGTCTAGCGGCGCCAGCACAGATACGCAGTATTTT. Its translation: CAGSSGASTDTQYF.

This chain links TRBV10-1 with TRBJ2-1; D call uncertain. V shed 3 bases and J shed 2 bases, with 11 bases lying between them. CDR3 length: 15 amino acids. The germline V gene encodes CDR1 WNHNN and CDR2 SYGVQD (reference sequence). As DNA, the CDR3 is TGCGCCAGCAGTGATCGGCGGCCCCCCTACAATGAGCAGTTCTTC. This gives the protein CASSDRRPPYNEQFF.

This chain joins TRBV4-1 and TRBJ2-3; D remains ambiguous. Trimming removed 1 base from V and 2 bases from J, with 16 bases in between. In germline, CDR1 is MGHRA, CDR2 YSYEKL. This CDR3 region has 17 residues. The DNA for the CDR3 is TGCGCCAGCAGCCAAGTTTTCCCCCAGGTGAACACAGATACGCAGTATTTT. Translation gives CASSQVFPQVNTDTQYF.

This clone was counted only a few times. This chain connects TRBV6-1 to TRBJ2-2; 7 nucleotides line up with TRBD2. Germline assignment: CDR1 MNHNS and CDR2 SASEGT. J was trimmed by 3 bases and V by 4 bases; bases with no gene match: 2. CDR3 size: 14 residues. The CDR3 loop is CASSVAGDTGELFF. CDR3 DNA sequence: TGTGCCAGCAGTGTTGCGGGAGACACCGGGGAGCTGTTTTTT.

This sequence joins TRBV6-5 and TRBJ2-7; TRBD2 matches 8 bases. With 5 bases clipped from V and 4 bases from J, the junction kept 4 bases outside the gene matches. CDR1 and CDR2 (germline): MNHEY, SVGAGI. CDR3 length: 13 residues. CDR3 coding DNA: TGTGCCAGCAGTAGCGGGAGAAAGTACGAGCAGTACTTC. As protein: CASSSGRKYEQYF.

J is TRBJ1-1 and V is TRBV10-1; D perhaps matches TRBD1 (5 bases). CDR3 length equals 14 residues. Germline V CDR1 and CDR2: WNHNN, SYGVQD (reference sequence). V gave up 1 base and J gave up 6 bases, with 12 bases separating them. This CDR3 reads CASSEWSRGSEAFF. CDR3 nucleotide sequence: TGCGCCAGCAGTGAGTGGAGTAGGGGCTCTGAAGCTTTCTTT.

V usage is TRBV4-1 and J usage is TRBJ2-7; a weak D match, TRBD2 (5 bases). V lost 5 bases and J lost 2, with 16 bases in between. There are 15 residues in the CDR3. CDR1 is MGHRA and CDR2 is YSYEKL in the germline V gene. CDR3 sequence reads: CASSIAGLPTYEQYF. The CDR3 DNA reads TGCGCCAGCAGCATCGCGGGTCTACCAACCTACGAGCAGTACTTC.

This clone was detected only a few times. The rearrangement links TRBV19 to TRBJ1-2; 10 bases match TRBD1. The V gene's germline CDR1 is LNHDA and CDR2 SQIVND (reference sequence). CDR3 length: 14 amino acids. V dropped 3 bases and J dropped 8; count of bases not matched to a gene: 6. In DNA, the CDR3 is TGTGCCAGTAGTATCCGGGACAGGGGTGGCGGCTACACCTTC. Its protein is CASSIRDRGGGYTF.

In this sample, this clone turned up a few times. This chain joins TRBV7-2 and TRBJ2-5, with D tentatively TRBD2 (6 bases). Germline V gene lookup returns CDR1 SGHTA and CDR2 FQGNSA. The CDR3 consists of 14 residues. Between the trimmed V and J ends, which lost 7 bases and 1 base, there was a span of 13 bases. The DNA of the CDR3 is TGTGCCAGCATCAAACGGGGGATCCAAGAGACCCAGTACTTC. It codes for CASIKRGIQETQYF.

This clone was detected a few times. J is TRBJ2-3 and V is TRBV28; 9 nucleotides align to TRBD2. The ends lost 2 bases at V and 5 bases at J; junction bases unmatched: 5. Germline V gene data show CDR1 as MDHEN and CDR2 as SYDVKM. The CDR3 has 15 amino acids. CDR3 nucleotide sequence: TGTGCCAGCAGTTTAACCAGCGGGGGGTTAGATACGCAGTATTTT. Amino acids: CASSLTSGGLDTQYF. Combining the CDR3 with reference TRBV28 and TRBJ2-3 gives the whole variable domain DVKVTQSSRYLVKRTGEKVFLECVQDMDHENMFWYRQDPGLGLRLIYFSYDVKMKEKGDIPEGYSVSREKKERFSLILESASTNQTSMYLCASSLTSGGLDTQYFGPGTRLTVL.

The rearrangement uses TRBV18 and TRBJ2-7; perhaps TRBD1 as D (6 bases). V lost 1 base and J 3 bases, leaving 7 bases between the germline ends. Germline V gene sequence: CDR1 KGHSH, CDR2 LQKENI. The length of the CDR3 is 13 residues. CDR3 nucleotides: TGTGCCAGCTCACCACTGGACAGCTACGAGCAGTACTTC. Translated, it gives CASSPLDSYEQYF.

This clone was detected a few times. The J gene is TRBJ1-4, the V gene TRBV9, with TRBD1 matching 7 bases. V lost 0 bases to trimming and J lost 0 bases; unmatched junction nucleotides: 2. The CDR3 totals 16 residues. Looked up from germline, CDR1 is SGDLS and CDR2 is YYNGEE. The CDR3 nucleotides read TGTGCCAGCAGCGTAGGGGACAGTGCAACTAATGAAAAACTGTTTTTT. Encoded protein: CASSVGDSATNEKLFF.

This clone has a handful of counts. The same CDR3 also results from other DNA sequences found in this sample. J is TRBJ2-2 and V is TRBV28; no definite D call. This CDR3 is built from 12 residues. Trimming left V 2 bases short and J 6 bases short, with 4 bases between. From germline, CDR1 is MDHEN and CDR2 SYDVKM. CDR3 nucleotide sequence: TGTGCCAGCAGTTTACTCGCCGGGGAGCTGTTTTTT. Encoded protein: CASSLLAGELFF. Full variable domain (missing parts from reference TRBV28 and TRBJ2-2): DVKVTQSSRYLVKRTGEKVFLECVQDMDHENMFWYRQDPGLGLRLIYFSYDVKMKEKGDIPEGYSVSREKKERFSLILESASTNQTSMYLCASSLLAGELFFGEGSRLTVL.

The chain has TRBV4-2 and TRBJ2-5; 11 positions agree with TRBD2. The CDR3 length is 14 residues. V gave up 2 bases and J gave up 4 bases; unmatched junction bases: 0. The germline gives CDR1 LGHNA, CDR2 YNFKEQ. The CDR3 protein is CASSQLAGGETQYF. The CDR3 nucleotides are TGTGCCAGCAGCCAACTAGCGGGGGGAGAGACCCAGTACTTC.

This clone was seen more than once but under ten times. The V and J genes are TRBV10-2 and TRBJ1-1; D is perhaps TRBD1 (5 bases). Germline lookup yields CDR1 WSHSY and CDR2 SAAADI. The V end was cut by 0 bases, the J end by 3 bases, with 14 bases between. The CDR3 is 16 residues long. CDR3 coding DNA: TGCGCCAGCAGTGAGTCCTCGGGACTCGTCTACACTGAAGCTTTCTTT. This encodes CASSESSGLVYTEAFF.

V is TRBV4-1 and J is TRBJ1-4; no clear D gene. There are 16 residues in the CDR3. The germline V and J ends were trimmed by 3 bases and 2 bases, with 13 bases remaining between them. Germline V gene lookup returns CDR1 MGHRA and CDR2 YSYEKL. The CDR3 here is CASSQFYAGTNEKLFF. CDR3 DNA sequence: TGCGCCAGCAGCCAGTTCTACGCGGGGACTAATGAAAAACTGTTTTTT.

V gene TRBV7-3 combines with J gene TRBJ2-3; 8 bases agree with TRBD2. V was pared by 4 bases and J by 2 bases, with 5 bases of the junction left unmatched. From germline, CDR1 is SGHTA and CDR2 FQGTGA. The CDR3 runs 15 residues. The CDR3 DNA reads as TGTGCCAGCAGCTCATCGGGGGGGGCCACAGATACGCAGTATTTT. This sequence encodes CASSSSGGATDTQYF.